Included here is one T cell receptor beta chain sequence, with context. Antigen: not known. This entry comes from a study of graft-versus-host responses after intestinal transplantation. Study-wide background: Multivisceral, liver-intestinal, or isolated intestinal grafts were transplanted into recipients.

The data were produced by immunoSEQ multiplex PCR, yet TCRdb's version contains in-frame clones alone and is incomplete. The sample lists about 98,000 clones; 80% to 85% were seen once. Findings of the study overall: Researchers found peak circulating GvH clone levels linked to early post-transplant HvG declines. Some patients had graft-donor T cell macrochimerism, and their allografts showed high graft-versus-host to host-versus-graft clonal ratios. Analysis identified GvH clones in recipient marrow, with some appearing first in ileum or blood.

V lost 3 bases and J 5 bases, leaving 5 bases between the germline ends. The CDR3 extends over 12 amino acids. Germline lookup yields CDR1 SNHLY and CDR2 FYNNEI. The chain recombines TRBV2 with TRBJ2-1; no reliable D call. The specimen comprised unstimulated CD8+ T cells sorted from spleen or lymph node cells, sampled before intestinal transplant. The receptor was derived from a human donor who received an intestinal transplant. CDR3 sequence: CASSDPNNEQFF. In nucleotides, the CDR3 is TGTGCCAGCAGTGACCCCAACAATGAGCAGTTCTTC.